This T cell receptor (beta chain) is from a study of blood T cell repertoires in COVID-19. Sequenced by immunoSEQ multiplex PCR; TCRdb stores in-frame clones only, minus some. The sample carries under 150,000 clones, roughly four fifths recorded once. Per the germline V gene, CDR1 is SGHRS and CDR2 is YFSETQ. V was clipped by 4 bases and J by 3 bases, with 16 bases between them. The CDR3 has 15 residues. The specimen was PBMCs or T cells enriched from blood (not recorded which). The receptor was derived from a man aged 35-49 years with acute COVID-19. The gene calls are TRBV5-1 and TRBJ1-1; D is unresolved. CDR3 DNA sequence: TGCGCCAGCAGCCGCGGTAGCCTATGGGACACTGAAGCTTTCTTT. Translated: CASSRGSLWDTEAFF.